These 32 T cell receptor beta chains came from one sample sequenced in a study of regulatory T cells. Primers: 52 TRBV forward and 13 TRBJ reverse. Assay used: immunoSEQ multiplex PCR; TCRdb lists only in-frame clones, some missing. The profile covers approximately 20,000 clones, with 93% appearing a single time and around 3.3% taken by the ten largest. The sample was CD8+ T cells sorted from blood. Receptors were obtained from a child aged 2 to 15 with CD3G deficiency.

The J gene is TRBJ2-5, the V gene TRBV19, with D possibly being TRBD1 (5 bases). The CDR3 spans 15 residues. Trimming cost V 6 bases and J 4 bases, with 18 bases left between them. CDR1 is LNHDA, CDR2 SQIVND, per germline (reference sequence). CDR3 DNA sequence: TGTGCCAGTAGCCCTAGTGTGGGGCGAGGAGAGACCCAGTACTTC. This encodes CASSPSVGRGETQYF.

CDR3 DNA sequence: TGTGCCAGCAGGCCACTAGCGGTGACCTACAATGAGCAGTTCTTC. It translates to CASRPLAVTYNEQFF. This chain uses TRBV28 with TRBJ2-1; 8 nucleotides match TRBD2. Germline CDR1 is MDHEN and CDR2 is SYDVKM. J lost 2 bases, V lost 6 bases, and 6 bases had no gene match. The CDR3 spans 15 residues.

V is TRBV19 and J is TRBJ2-7, with D possibly being TRBD2 (5 bases). The germline CDR1 and CDR2 sequences are LNHDA and SQIVND (reference sequence). The V end lost 6 bases, the J end lost 5 bases, and 17 bases lay between the germline ends. This CDR3 comprises 14 residues. The CDR3 region has the DNA TGTGCCAGTAGCAAACGCGGCGCGGAGGACGAGCAGTACTTC. Amino acid sequence: CASSKRGAEDEQYF.

The chain uses TRBV28 and TRBJ1-5; possible D gene TRBD1, 5 bases. Looked up from germline, CDR1 is MDHEN and CDR2 is SYDVKM. The V end was cut by 4 bases, the J end by 5 bases, with 12 bases between. The CDR3 sequence is 14 residues long. CDR3 region: CASSYGGLDQPQHF. The CDR3 bases are TGTGCCAGCAGTTACGGGGGACTTGATCAGCCCCAGCATTTT.

This chain uses TRBV11-2 with TRBJ2-7, with D unresolved. V shed 1 base and J shed 3 bases, with 7 bases lying between them. Germline V gives CDR1 SGHAT, CDR2 FQNNGV. The CDR3 is made up of 13 amino acids. CDR3 sequence: CASSLGGNYEQYF. CDR3 sequence (DNA): TGTGCCAGCAGCTTAGGGGGAAACTACGAGCAGTACTTC.

To note about this clone: Other DNA sequences from this sample encode an identical CDR3 as well. The DNA for the CDR3 is TGTGCCAGTAGTACGACAGGGTACACCGGGGAGCTGTTTTTT. Encoded protein: CASSTTGYTGELFF. The chain couples TRBV19 to TRBJ2-2, with TRBD1 identical over 7 bases. The germline V gene encodes CDR1 LNHDA and CDR2 SQIVND (reference sequence). The CDR3 covers 14 residues. Losses at the gene ends were 4 bases for V and 3 bases for J; bases not matched to a gene: 2.

The V gene is TRBV6-4, the J gene TRBJ1-1; D perhaps matches TRBD1 (5 bases). The CDR3 is 15 amino acids. Germline lookup yields CDR1 MRHNA and CDR2 SNTAGT. The V end was cut by 0 bases, the J end by 5 bases, with 13 bases between. The DNA of the CDR3 is TGTGCCAGCAGTGACTCTGAGGGGCCGGGTACTGAAGCTTTCTTT. Amino acid sequence: CASSDSEGPGTEAFF.

The rearrangement uses TRBV28 and TRBJ1-5; D remains ambiguous. Germline V gives CDR1 MDHEN, CDR2 SYDVKM. Trimming removed 1 base at V and 7 bases at J, with 8 bases between. The CDR3 contains 13 residues. The CDR3 DNA sequence: TGTGCCAGCAGTTTATCGGGCAGGCAGCCCCAGCATTTT. Translated, it gives CASSLSGRQPQHF.

The chain employs TRBV28 and TRBJ2-7, with 8 bases lining up with TRBD2. CDR3 size: 14 residues. Trimming at V came to 5 bases and at J to 1 base, leaving 4 bases not matched to a gene. Germline-derived CDR1 and CDR2 are MDHEN and SYDVKM. CDR3 DNA: TGTGCCAGCAGTCCGATAGCGGGATCCTACGAGCAGTACTTC. As protein: CASSPIAGSYEQYF.

This clone was detected once. This sequence joins TRBV6-1 and TRBJ2-1; no firm D call. Germline V gene sequence: CDR1 MNHNS, CDR2 SASEGT. Deletions cut 2 bases from V and 4 bases from J, with 6 bases between. The CDR3 has 13 residues. The CDR3 nucleotides read TGTGCCAGCAGTGAAATTTATTACAATGAGCAGTTCTTC. It codes for CASSEIYYNEQFF.

V usage is TRBV7-9 and J usage is TRBJ2-1; D unresolved. Trimming stripped 2 bases from V and 7 bases from J, with 12 bases between. This CDR3 is 14 amino acids long. Per germline, CDR1 SEHNR and CDR2 FQNEAQ (reference sequence). The CDR3 is CASSLSGSQNEQFF. The CDR3 nucleotides are TGTGCCAGCAGCTTATCAGGTTCTCAAAATGAGCAGTTCTTC.

V usage is TRBV7-3 and J usage is TRBJ2-1, with 7 bases that match TRBD1. Trimming took 5 bases from V and 4 from J; bases not matched to a gene: 11. The length of the CDR3 is 16 residues. From germline, CDR1 is SGHTA and CDR2 FQGTGA. Here the CDR3 DNA reads TGTGCCAGCAGCGCCGCTCCGGGACAGATATACAATGAGCAGTTCTTC. This gives the protein CASSAAPGQIYNEQFF.

The chain links TRBV7-8 to TRBJ2-1; TRBD2 aligns across 10 bases. The CDR3 sequence is 13 residues long. Germline V CDR1 and CDR2: SGHVS, FQNEAQ. J gave up 12 bases and V 3 bases, and 5 bases lay outside the gene matches. The CDR3 DNA reads as TGTGCCAGCAGCTTCTCTAGCGGGAGAGCGCAGTTCTTC. Residues: CASSFSSGRAQFF.

The count of this clone is one. The chain employs TRBV4-1 and TRBJ2-7; D is undetermined. The CDR3 contains 13 residues. Germline V lookup: CDR1 MGHRA, CDR2 YSYEKL. Trimming shortened V by 3 bases and J by 1 base, and 7 bases separated the two germline ends. The DNA of the CDR3 is TGCGCCAGCAGCCAGGTGGGGTCCTACGAGCAGTACTTC. Its translation: CASSQVGSYEQYF.

The gene calls are TRBV28 and TRBJ2-2, with 8 positions matching TRBD1. The CDR3 consists of 16 residues. Looked up from germline, CDR1 is MDHEN and CDR2 is SYDVKM. Trimming at V came to 3 bases and at J to 4 bases, leaving 7 bases not matched to a gene. The CDR3 bases are TGTGCCAGCAGTTTCTTGCAGGGGGCGTCCACCGGGGAGCTGTTTTTT. Residues: CASSFLQGASTGELFF.

This chain joins TRBV28 and TRBJ1-2; 9 positions agree with TRBD1. Per germline, CDR1 MDHEN and CDR2 SYDVKM. Trimming cost V 6 bases and J 1 base; bases outside gene matches: 9. This CDR3 region has 16 residues. DNA of the CDR3: TGTGCCAGCAGCACCCTAGGACAGGGGTTTAACTATGGCTACACCTTC. Translation: CASSTLGQGFNYGYTF.

This clone was picked up one time. This chain joins TRBV6-1 and TRBJ2-7; TRBD2 matches 9 bases. The CDR3 is made up of 14 amino acids. Germline CDR1 reads MNHNS; CDR2 reads SASEGT. J was trimmed by 5 bases and V by 5 bases; bases with no gene match: 7. In DNA, the CDR3 is TGTGCCAGCAGTTTTATAGCGGGAGTTGACGAGCAGTACTTC. Protein product: CASSFIAGVDEQYF.

This sequence joins TRBV7-6 and TRBJ2-1, with 12 bases matching TRBD2. The ends lost 3 bases at V and 6 bases at J; junction bases unmatched: 3. Per the germline V gene, CDR1 is SGHVS and CDR2 is FNYEAQ. The CDR3 sequence is 15 residues long. CDR3 residues: CASSLGLAGVNEQFF. The CDR3 DNA sequence: TGTGCCAGCAGCTTGGGACTAGCGGGCGTCAATGAGCAGTTCTTC.

The table lists this clone with a few counts. The chain employs TRBV5-1 and TRBJ1-1, with D possibly matching TRBD1 (6 bases). The V and J ends lost 2 bases and 0 bases respectively, with 17 bases between them. Per germline, CDR1 SGHRS and CDR2 YFSETQ. CDR3 length: 17 amino acids. CDR3 amino acids: CASSLGAFQGMNTEAFF. The DNA of the CDR3 is TGCGCCAGCAGCTTAGGCGCCTTCCAGGGGATGAACACTGAAGCTTTCTTT.

The genes are TRBV28 and TRBJ1-6, with D unresolved. The CDR3 is made up of 15 amino acids. CDR1 MDHEN and CDR2 SYDVKM come from the germline V gene. The V and J ends lost 3 bases and 5 bases respectively, with 11 bases between them. The CDR3 protein is CASSFTEGHNSPLHF. CDR3 nucleotide sequence: TGTGCCAGCAGTTTCACAGAGGGCCATAATTCACCCCTCCACTTT.

This rearrangement joins TRBV28 to TRBJ2-7, with D unresolved. V lost 6 bases and J 0 bases, leaving 12 bases between the germline ends. Germline values: CDR1 MDHEN, CDR2 SYDVKM. CDR3 length: 14 residues. The CDR3 nucleotides read TGTGCCAGCAGCCCACGGACCGACTCCTACGAGCAGTACTTC. Its protein is CASSPRTDSYEQYF. Variable domain in full (rest from reference TRBV28 and TRBJ2-7): DVKVTQSSRYLVKRTGEKVFLECVQDMDHENMFWYRQDPGLGLRLIYFSYDVKMKEKGDIPEGYSVSREKKERFSLILESASTNQTSMYLCASSPRTDSYEQYFGPGTRLTVT.

The V call is TRBV7-8, the J call TRBJ2-7, with D perhaps assigned TRBD1 or TRBD2 (5 bases each). CDR1 is SGHVS and CDR2 is FQNEAQ in the germline V gene. Trimming removed 5 bases from V and 2 bases from J, with 19 bases in between. This CDR3 comprises 16 residues. In DNA form, the CDR3 reads TGTGCCAGCAGCGCCTTCGAGGGGCCATTTGCCTACGAGCAGTACTTC. Amino acids: CASSAFEGPFAYEQYF. The full variable domain, rest sourced from reference TRBV7-8 and TRBJ2-7, is GAGVSQSPRYKVAKRGQDVALRCDPISGHVSLFWYQQALGQGPEFLTYFQNEAQLDKSGLPSDRFFAERPEGSVSTLKIQRTQQEDSAVYLCASSAFEGPFAYEQYFGPGTRLTVT.

This chain connects TRBV6-1 to TRBJ2-7; D gene unclear. This CDR3 has 12 residues. The V and J ends lost 2 bases and 5 bases respectively, with 7 bases between them. Germline V gene lookup returns CDR1 MNHNS and CDR2 SASEGT. The CDR3 DNA reads TGTGCCAGCAGTGAATATCGGGACGAGCAGTACTTC. Its translation: CASSEYRDEQYF.

The rearrangement links TRBV28 to TRBJ2-7, with D tentatively TRBD1 (5 bases). CDR3 length: 12 residues. Germline V lookup: CDR1 MDHEN, CDR2 SYDVKM. V was clipped by 5 bases and J by 5 bases, with 10 bases between them. The CDR3 DNA is TGTGCCAGCAGTGCAGGGATCCACGAGCAGTACTTC. The encoded protein is CASSAGIHEQYF. The whole variable domain, remainder taken from reference TRBV28 and TRBJ2-7, is DVKVTQSSRYLVKRTGEKVFLECVQDMDHENMFWYRQDPGLGLRLIYFSYDVKMKEKGDIPEGYSVSREKKERFSLILESASTNQTSMYLCASSAGIHEQYFGPGTRLTVT.

The V call is TRBV19, the J call TRBJ2-3; D not certain. The V end lost 4 bases, the J end lost 0 bases, and 5 bases lay between the germline ends. The germline V gene has CDR1 LNHDA and CDR2 SQIVND (reference sequence). The CDR3 loop spans 13 amino acids. The DNA of the CDR3 is TGTGCCAGTAGTAGCGGTAGCACAGATACGCAGTATTTT. Its translation: CASSSGSTDTQYF.

The chain couples TRBV10-2 to TRBJ2-2, with D unclear. The germline gives CDR1 WSHSY, CDR2 SAAADI. This CDR3 contains 13 residues. Trimming removed 6 bases at V and 7 bases at J, with 12 bases between. The CDR3 coding sequence is TGCGCCAGCAGGAACGACTGGCTCGGGGAGCTGTTTTTT. This translates into CASRNDWLGELFF.

The chain carries TRBV5-1 and TRBJ1-1; possible D gene TRBD1, 5 bases. The length of the CDR3 is 13 residues. The germline V gene has CDR1 SGHRS and CDR2 YFSETQ. V was clipped by 0 bases and J by 6 bases, with 9 bases between them. Here the CDR3 reads CASSLAGGSEAFF. The CDR3 DNA sequence: TGCGCCAGCAGCTTGGCCGGGGGTTCTGAAGCTTTCTTT.

J is TRBJ2-7 and V is TRBV7-9, with a possible D match to TRBD2 (6 bases). Germline assignment: CDR1 SEHNR and CDR2 FQNEAQ (reference sequence). The CDR3 has 13 residues. V was cut by 1 base and J by 5 bases, with 9 bases left in between. CDR3: CASSLGRLDEQYF. Here the CDR3 DNA reads TGTGCCAGCAGCTTAGGAAGACTAGACGAGCAGTACTTC.

CDR3: CASSYAQNTEAFF. CDR3 DNA sequence: TGTGCCAGCAGTTACGCCCAGAACACTGAAGCTTTCTTT. V gene TRBV6-5 combines with J gene TRBJ1-1; the D is unclear. Germline V gene sequence: CDR1 MNHEY, CDR2 SVGAGI. Trimming removed 2 bases from V and 1 base from J, with 5 bases in between. There are 13 residues in the CDR3.

The chain is built from TRBV6-6 and TRBJ2-7; no definite D call. The CDR3 contains 13 residues. The germline V and J ends were trimmed by 2 bases and 4 bases, with 9 bases remaining between them. Germline-derived CDR1 and CDR2 are MNHNY and SVGAGI (reference sequence). CDR3 sequence reads: CASSYGLGYEQYF. CDR3 sequence (DNA): TGTGCCAGCAGTTACGGCTTAGGGTACGAGCAGTACTTC.

The chain couples TRBV7-9 to TRBJ2-5; D is uncertain. The CDR3 loop spans 13 amino acids. V lost 5 bases, J lost 0 bases, and 7 bases lay in between. CDR1 and CDR2 from the germline V gene are SEHNR and FQNEAQ (reference sequence). This CDR3 is CASSPRYQETQYF. The CDR3 nucleotides are TGTGCCAGCAGCCCCAGGTACCAAGAGACCCAGTACTTC.

V and J are TRBV7-8 and TRBJ2-7; D tentatively reads TRBD1 or TRBD2 (5 bases each). CDR3 length: 16 residues. The ends were cut back, 0 bases at V and 2 bases at J, with 14 bases in the middle. Germline lookup yields CDR1 SGHVS and CDR2 FQNEAQ. CDR3 sequence: CASSLAWDGVAYEQYF. In nucleotides, the CDR3 is TGTGCCAGCAGCTTAGCCTGGGACGGGGTGGCCTACGAGCAGTACTTC.